Described below is a single T cell receptor beta chain sequence and its context. The antigen is unknown. These data originate in a study of cytomegalovirus exposure and HLA in healthy donors. Trimming shortened V by 5 bases and J by 6 bases, and 12 bases separated the two germline ends. Germline CDR1 is LNHDA and CDR2 is SQIVND (reference sequence). The CDR3 sequence is 13 residues long. Study conclusions and caveats: Reportedly, diagnosis of cytomegalovirus status by the classifier showed high specificity and sensitivity.

The study ran its PCR with 60 Vbeta and 13 Jbeta primers. The assay was immunoSEQ multiplex PCR, and TCRdb's table has in-frame clones only and misses some. This repertoire shows about 130,000 clones, 65% to 85% found once; its top ten account for approximately 1.7%. The V and J genes are TRBV19 and TRBJ2-3, with no clear D. This TCR was recovered from a woman aged 35 to 49 in good health and CMV-seronegative. Material: PBMCs. CDR3 sequence (DNA): TGTGCCAGTAGTCCCCGGTCCTCGGATACGCAGTATTTT. This encodes CASSPRSSDTQYF. Looking up the rest from reference TRBV19 and TRBJ2-3 gives the full variable domain: DGGITQSPKYLFRKEGQNVTLSCEQNLNHDAMYWYRQDPGQGLRLIYYSQIVNDFQKGDIAEGYSVSREKKESFPLTVTSAQKNPTAFYLCASSPRSSDTQYFGPGTRLTVL.